The clone carrying this TCR beta chain was seen a handful of times. The data were taken from a study of T cells in narcolepsy. Across the study: Donors had narcolepsy type 1 or type 2, or were healthy controls.

Libraries were prepared by immunoSEQ multiplex PCR; TCRdb keeps only in-frame clonotypes and omits some of them. The sample consists of around 18,000 clones, 86% of them appearing once. Germline lookup yields CDR1 SGHDN and CDR2 FVKESK. Trimming left V 4 bases short and J 5 bases short, with 9 bases between. The CDR3 is made up of 13 amino acids. The receptor's source is a human donor in good health. Sequencing was performed on memory (CD45RA-) CD4+ T cells from blood. The rearrangement links TRBV14 to TRBJ2-1, with D unclear. The CDR3: CASSPGPNNEQFF. The CDR3 DNA sequence: TGTGCCAGCAGCCCAGGACCAAACAATGAGCAGTTCTTC.